The clone carrying this T cell receptor (beta chain) was observed a few times. CDR3 length equals 14 residues. Trimming removed 3 bases at V and 2 bases at J, with 8 bases between. Germline loops: CDR1 SGHTA, CDR2 FQGNSA. These data come from a study of T-cell reconstitution after alpha-beta-depleted transplantation in children. Using unique molecular identifiers, the investigators prepared the TCRbeta library. Using its own MiXCR run on the PCR reads, TCRdb lists one record per CDR3 protein. This sample has some 280,000 distinct CDR3 sequences; roughly 9.5% occur once, and the top ten carry around 10%.

The rearrangement uses TRBV7-2 and TRBJ2-1, with D tentatively TRBD1 (6 bases). The TCR originated in a human donor who donated a stem cell graft to a child with SCID. This specimen consisted of PBMCs from the stem cell graft donor, obtained from the stem cell graft. CDR3 residues: CASSLDSPYNEQFF. The DNA for the CDR3 is TGTGCCAGCAGCTTGGACAGTCCCTACAATGAGCAGTTCTTC.